This T cell receptor beta chain was profiled in a study of OX40 agonist ivuxolimab in advanced cancers. Any history of autoimmune disease or systemic immunosuppression disqualified patients. TCRdb's table, derived via immunoSEQ multiplex PCR, lists solely in-frame clones and lacks some. There are about 100,000 clones in the sample; approximately 90% occur only once, and less than 0.2% lies in the top ten. V was trimmed by 3 bases and J by 6 bases, leaving 18 bases between them. The CDR3 runs to 15 residues. The germline V gene encodes CDR1 MDHEN and CDR2 SYDVKM. The J gene is TRBJ2-7, the V gene TRBV28, with D possibly being TRBD1 or TRBD2 (5 bases each). The origin of this receptor is an adult with an advanced solid tumor such as melanoma, head and neck, liver or kidney cancer. The input for sequencing was CD4+ or CD8+ T cells sorted from blood, taken in a trial of the OX40 agonist ivuxolimab. The CDR3 here is CASSFPLGRVREQYF. CDR3 DNA: TGTGCCAGCAGTTTCCCCCTGGGGCGGGTCCGCGAGCAGTACTTC.